Below are 28 T cell receptor beta chains sequenced from a single sample in a study of T cell changes during pregnancy in multiple sclerosis (dated by TCRdb to about 2019). Libraries were built with the immunoSEQ multiplex PCR assay. This is the immuneACCESS table as TCRdb keeps it, with only in-frame sequences that have V and J called. A part of the clones is gone; compared with another copy, unresolved V genes explain less than half, and the rest is unexplained. This sample holds 40,000 to 55,000 clones; nearly 95% were observed only once. The leading ten clones occupy 0.55% to 0.65% of the sample. The sequencing used CD4+ T cells from peripheral blood mononuclear cells, collected after pregnancy. The receptors come from a female donor in good health, enrolled as a control in a pregnancy study.

This chain links TRBV9 with TRBJ2-5, with D possibly TRBD1 on 6 matching bases. Germline assignment: CDR1 SGDLS and CDR2 YYNGEE. The CDR3 contains 14 residues. V was trimmed by 0 bases and J by 5 bases, leaving 11 bases between them. CDR3 region: CASSVGTGSETQYF. The CDR3 DNA sequence: TGTGCCAGCAGCGTAGGAACAGGGAGCGAGACCCAGTACTTC.

This chain connects TRBV28 to TRBJ1-4, with TRBD1 matching 8 bases. Germline V lookup: CDR1 MDHEN, CDR2 SYDVKM. The trim removed 8 bases at V and 5 bases at J, leaving 1 base unmatched. CDR3 size: 12 residues. This chain's CDR3 is CASWTGNEKLFF. In DNA form, the CDR3 reads TGTGCCAGCTGGACAGGGAATGAAAAACTGTTTTTT.

This clone was seen just once. This rearrangement joins TRBV6-1 to TRBJ1-5; 7 bases are shared with TRBD1. Germline V lookup: CDR1 MNHNS, CDR2 SASEGT. The CDR3 covers 13 residues. V was pared by 8 bases and J by 2 bases, with 3 bases of the junction left unmatched. The CDR3 reads CASGRGGNQPQHF. The CDR3 DNA follows: TGTGCCAGCGGCAGGGGGGGCAATCAGCCCCAGCATTTT.

The V gene is TRBV5-1, the J gene TRBJ1-1; 8 bases fit TRBD1. Losses at the gene ends were 3 bases for V and 0 bases for J; bases not matched to a gene: 7. The germline CDR1 and CDR2 sequences are SGHRS and YFSETQ. This CDR3 is 16 amino acids long. CDR3 DNA: TGCGCCAGCAGCTCACAGGGGGGGATATTGAACACTGAAGCTTTCTTT. Amino acids: CASSSQGGILNTEAFF. Supplemented by reference TRBV5-1 and TRBJ1-1, the full variable domain reads KAGVTQTPRYLIKTRGQQVTLSCSPISGHRSVSWYQQTPGQGLQFLFEYFSETQRNKGNFPGRFSGRQFSNSRSEMNVSTLELGDSALYLCASSSQGGILNTEAFFGQGTRLTVV.

The chain couples TRBV6-4 to TRBJ2-2; D is uncertain. Germline V CDR1 and CDR2: MRHNA, SNTAGT. This CDR3 has 12 amino acids. V lost 4 bases, J lost 6 bases, and 6 bases lay in between. The CDR3 reads CASSAVPGELFF. The CDR3 nucleotides read TGTGCCAGCAGTGCAGTCCCCGGGGAGCTGTTTTTT.

This clone occurred once. The rearrangement uses TRBV29-1 and TRBJ1-5, with TRBD1 matching over 7 bases. J lost 3 bases, V lost 7 bases, and 9 bases had no gene match. The CDR3 extends over 14 amino acids. Germline values: CDR1 SQVTM, CDR2 ANQGSEA. CDR3 residues: CSAGGDRDNQPQHF. The DNA for the CDR3 is TGCAGCGCGGGTGGCGACAGGGACAATCAGCCCCAGCATTTT.

Only one count was recorded for this clone. The chain uses TRBV7-2 and TRBJ2-2; the D gene is possibly TRBD1 (5 bases). Trimming cost V 3 bases and J 6 bases, with 14 bases left between them. Germline CDR1 and CDR2: SGHTA and FQGNSA. The CDR3 runs to 15 residues. The CDR3 DNA sequence: TGTGCCAGCAGCTTTGGCAGGGTGGGTTCCGGGGAGCTGTTTTTT. Residues: CASSFGRVGSGELFF.

This chain uses TRBV11-2 with TRBJ2-5; the D is unclear. The CDR3 spans 12 residues. V dropped 3 bases and J dropped 1 base, with 3 bases sitting between them. Germline values: CDR1 SGHAT, CDR2 FQNNGV. CDR3: CASSFSQETQYF. CDR3 bases: TGTGCCAGCAGCTTCTCCCAAGAGACCCAGTACTTC. The full variable domain, its missing parts supplied by reference TRBV11-2 and TRBJ2-5, is EAGVAQSPRYKIIEKRQSVAFWCNPISGHATLYWYQQILGQGPKLLIQFQNNGVVDDSQLPKDRFSAERLKGVDSTLKIQPAKLEDSAVYLCASSFSQETQYFGPGTRLLVL.

This sequence joins TRBV6-1 and TRBJ1-1, with D maybe TRBD1 (5 bases). The CDR3 length is 12 residues. Per the germline V gene, CDR1 is MNHNS and CDR2 is SASEGT. V was cut by 7 bases and J by 4 bases, with 10 bases left in between. CDR3: CASNRRGTEAFF. CDR3 DNA sequence: TGTGCCAGCAATCGAAGGGGCACTGAAGCTTTCTTT.

V usage is TRBV27 and J usage is TRBJ1-5, with a tentative D call TRBD1 (5 bases). Per the germline V gene, CDR1 is MNHEY and CDR2 is SMNVEV (reference sequence). V gave up 6 bases and J gave up 2 bases, with 11 bases separating them. The CDR3 sequence is 14 residues long. The CDR3 DNA is TGTGCCAGCAGCCGCCAGGGTGGCAATCAGCCCCAGCATTTT. Protein product: CASSRQGGNQPQHF.

V gene TRBV10-1 combines with J gene TRBJ1-1; D is uncertain. From germline, CDR1 is WNHNN and CDR2 SYGVQD (reference sequence). There are 13 residues in the CDR3. Trimming took off 5 bases at V and 0 bases at J, with 7 bases between the two ends. The CDR3, as DNA: TGCGCCAGCAGTCCGAACTTGAACACTGAAGCTTTCTTT. As protein: CASSPNLNTEAFF.

Only one count was recorded for this clone. The chain links TRBV28 to TRBJ2-1, with 8 positions matching TRBD2. Germline loops: CDR1 MDHEN, CDR2 SYDVKM. CDR3 size: 15 residues. The V and J ends lost 5 bases and 4 bases, in that order; junction bases with no gene match: 7. DNA for the CDR3: TGTGCCAGCAGTAGCGCAGCGGGAGCTTACAATGAGCAGTTCTTC. Its protein product is CASSSAAGAYNEQFF.

This chain uses TRBV7-9 with TRBJ1-1; a weak D match, TRBD1 (5 bases). CDR3 length: 12 amino acids. The germline V and J ends were trimmed by 5 bases and 4 bases, with 8 bases remaining between them. Per germline, CDR1 SEHNR and CDR2 FQNEAQ (reference sequence). The CDR3: CASSQGITEAFF. CDR3 in DNA: TGTGCCAGCAGCCAGGGAATCACTGAAGCTTTCTTT.

This clone was seen only a few times. V usage is TRBV2 and J usage is TRBJ1-2, with TRBD1 matching 8 bases. The germline V gene has CDR1 SNHLY and CDR2 FYNNEI. This CDR3 is 15 amino acids long. Trimming took 4 bases from V and 4 from J; bases not matched to a gene: 8. This CDR3 reads CASSALQGAGYGYTF. The CDR3 nucleotides read TGTGCCAGCAGTGCGCTTCAGGGGGCTGGCTATGGCTACACCTTC. The variable domain in full, completed from reference TRBV2 and TRBJ1-2, reads EPEVTQTPSHQVTQMGQEVILRCVPISNHLYFYWYRQILGQKVEFLVSFYNNEISEKSEIFDDQFSVERPDGSNFTLKIRSTKLEDSAMYFCASSALQGAGYGYTFGSGTRLTVV.

CDR3 region: CASSDYGQRNTEAFF. CDR3 coding DNA: TGTGCCAGCAGTGACTACGGACAGCGGAACACTGAAGCTTTCTTT. The V and J genes are TRBV6-1 and TRBJ1-1; D may be TRBD1 (6 bases). The V and J ends lost 3 bases and 1 base respectively, with 12 bases between them. There are 15 residues in the CDR3. CDR1 is MNHNS and CDR2 is SASEGT in the germline V gene.

The genes are TRBV18 and TRBJ2-5; D possibly corresponds to TRBD1 (5 bases). This CDR3 is 17 amino acids long. Trimming took off 0 bases at V and 4 bases at J, with 18 bases between the two ends. Germline V gene sequence: CDR1 KGHSH, CDR2 LQKENI. In nucleotides, the CDR3 is TGTGCCAGCTCACCACCCCAGGGCAGGGTGAAGCGAGAGACCCAGTACTTC. Its protein is CASSPPQGRVKRETQYF. The entire variable domain, with the rest obtained from reference TRBV18 and TRBJ2-5, is as follows: NAGVMQNPRHLVRRRGQEARLRCSPMKGHSHVYWYRQLPEEGLKFMVYLQKENIIDESGMPKERFSAEFPKEGPSILRIQQVVRGDSAAYFCASSPPQGRVKRETQYFGPGTRLLVL.

The chain is built from TRBV7-9 and TRBJ2-1; D may be TRBD2 (6 bases). The CDR3 extends over 13 amino acids. The V end lost 6 bases, the J end lost 7 bases, and 13 bases lay between the germline ends. CDR1 and CDR2 from the germline V gene are SEHNR and FQNEAQ (reference sequence). The CDR3 DNA reads as TGTGCCAGCAGTTATTTGGGGGGTAATGAGCAGTTCTTC. The encoded protein is CASSYLGGNEQFF.

The genes are TRBV29-1 and TRBJ1-3; TRBD1 is a possible D gene (5 bases). Germline lookup yields CDR1 SQVTM and CDR2 ANQGSEA. V gave up 4 bases and J gave up 4 bases, with 11 bases separating them. The CDR3 runs 13 residues. The CDR3 loop reads CSVAKGAGNTIYF. The CDR3 DNA follows: TGCAGCGTTGCGAAAGGGGCCGGAAACACCATATATTTT. Full variable domain (rest looked up from reference TRBV29-1 and TRBJ1-3): SAVISQKPSRDICQRGTSLTIQCQVDSQVTMMFWYRQQPGQSLTLIATANQGSEATYESGFVIDKFPISRPNLTFSTLTVSNMSPEDSSIYLCSVAKGAGNTIYFGEGSWLTVV.

This chain uses TRBV9 with TRBJ2-3; 9 bases line up with TRBD2. The J segment lost 0 bases and the V segment lost 3 bases, leaving 8 bases of the junction unmatched. The V gene's germline CDR1 is SGDLS and CDR2 YYNGEE. The CDR3 totals 17 residues. The CDR3 loop is CASSAAAGGGSTDTQYF. Here the CDR3 DNA reads TGTGCCAGCAGCGCCGCGGCGGGGGGGGGTAGCACAGATACGCAGTATTTT.

The genes are TRBV5-4 and TRBJ2-7, with 7 bases that match TRBD1. J gave up 1 base and V 3 bases, and 4 bases lay outside the gene matches. The length of the CDR3 is 14 residues. In germline, CDR1 is SGHNT, CDR2 YYREEE (reference sequence). The CDR3 reads CASSYPDRSYEQYF. DNA for the CDR3: TGTGCCAGCAGCTACCCGGACAGGTCCTACGAGCAGTACTTC.

The chain carries TRBV18 and TRBJ2-5; 8 nucleotides agree with TRBD1. The CDR3 runs to 15 residues. Germline V gives CDR1 KGHSH, CDR2 LQKENI. V lost 5 bases to trimming and J lost 7 bases; unmatched junction nucleotides: 12. The CDR3 bases are TGTGCCAGCTCATCGACAGGGGACAGCTCAGGGACCCAGTACTTC. Translation gives CASSSTGDSSGTQYF.

This clone has only one observation. The V gene is TRBV10-3, the J gene TRBJ1-5; D is perhaps TRBD1 (5 bases). CDR1 ENHRY and CDR2 SYGVKD come from the germline V gene. This CDR3 contains 13 residues. V lost 6 bases and J lost 4, with 10 bases in between. CDR3 sequence (DNA): TGTGCCATCAGGGACAAGCCTAATCAGCCCCAGCATTTT. Its translation: CAIRDKPNQPQHF.

V is TRBV29-1 and J is TRBJ2-7; TRBD2 agrees at 8 bases. Germline loops: CDR1 SQVTM, CDR2 ANQGSEA. There are 14 residues in the CDR3. The V and J ends lost 1 base and 2 bases, in that order; junction bases with no gene match: 4. CDR3 DNA: TGCAGCGTTGAAGGGGGACTAGGTACCTACGAGCAGTACTTC. Residues: CSVEGGLGTYEQYF.

The chain employs TRBV6-1 and TRBJ1-4, with D possibly matching TRBD1 (5 bases). Trimming shortened V by 11 bases and J by 4 bases, and 14 bases separated the two germline ends. The germline V gene encodes CDR1 MNHNS and CDR2 SASEGT. The CDR3 has 13 amino acids. CDR3 sequence reads: CAGASGDNEKLFF. In DNA, the CDR3 is TGTGCCGGGGCATCGGGGGATAATGAAAAACTGTTTTTT.

This sequence joins TRBV2 and TRBJ1-5, with unresolved D. The CDR3 sequence is 14 residues long. The V gene lost 3 bases and the J gene lost 8 bases, with 14 bases spanning the gap. Germline values: CDR1 SNHLY, CDR2 FYNNEI. The CDR3 reads CASSDGRERKPQHF. CDR3 nucleotides: TGTGCCAGCAGTGATGGCAGAGAGAGGAAGCCCCAGCATTTT.

This clone was seen just once. This sequence joins TRBV5-1 and TRBJ2-1; the D gene is possibly TRBD1 (5 bases). With 7 bases removed from V and 4 bases from J, the gap between germline ends came to 12 bases. Germline-derived CDR1 and CDR2 are SGHRS and YFSETQ. The CDR3 consists of 13 residues. This CDR3 reads CASADDRYNEQFF. The DNA of the CDR3 is TGCGCCAGCGCCGACGACAGATACAATGAGCAGTTCTTC.

The chain carries TRBV18 and TRBJ1-2, with 7 positions matching TRBD1. CDR1 and CDR2 (germline): KGHSH, LQKENI. There are 13 residues in the CDR3. The junction had 0 bases not matched to a gene; V was cut back by 2 bases and J by 3 bases. The CDR3 coding sequence is TGTGCCAGCTCACCAGACAGGGACTATGGCTACACCTTC. Its translation: CASSPDRDYGYTF.

The chain couples TRBV5-4 to TRBJ2-1; 8 bases fit TRBD2. The V and J ends lost 1 base and 4 bases, in that order; junction bases with no gene match: 7. There are 16 residues in the CDR3. Germline values: CDR1 SGHNT, CDR2 YYREEE (reference sequence). CDR3 residues: CASSLPRGGSYNEQFF. In DNA form, the CDR3 reads TGTGCCAGCAGCTTGCCCCGCGGGGGGTCATACAATGAGCAGTTCTTC.